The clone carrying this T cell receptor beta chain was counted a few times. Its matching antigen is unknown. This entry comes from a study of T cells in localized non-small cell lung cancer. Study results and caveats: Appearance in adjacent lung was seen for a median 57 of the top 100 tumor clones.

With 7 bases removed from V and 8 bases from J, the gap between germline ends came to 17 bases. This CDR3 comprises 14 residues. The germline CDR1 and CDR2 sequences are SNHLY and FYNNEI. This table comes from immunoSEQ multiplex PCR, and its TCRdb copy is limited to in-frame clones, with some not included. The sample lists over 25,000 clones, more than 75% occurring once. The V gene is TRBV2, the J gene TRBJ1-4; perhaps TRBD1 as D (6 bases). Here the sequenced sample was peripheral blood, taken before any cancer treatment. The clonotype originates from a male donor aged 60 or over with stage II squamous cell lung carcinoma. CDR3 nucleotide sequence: TGTGCCAGCACCCGACAGGTGTGGCCGGAAAAACTGTTTTTT. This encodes CASTRQVWPEKLFF.